Sequencing of this T cell receptor (beta chain) was carried out in a study of cytomegalovirus exposure and HLA in healthy donors. Overall study context: Within an early data release were about 85 million unique TCRs drawn from HLA-typed donors.

This clone was seen a handful of times. Its antigen is still unknown. The PCR was carried out with 60 Vbeta primers and 13 Jbeta primers. This table comes from immunoSEQ multiplex PCR, and its TCRdb copy is limited to in-frame clones, with some not included. This table has over 150,000 clones, around 72% appearing once. Study findings and constraints: Some 16,000 TCR beta sequences were associated with HLA alleles at 0.05 false discovery rate in a later analysis.

V was cut by 2 bases and J by 0 bases, with 11 bases left in between. CDR1 and CDR2 (germline): GTSNPN, SVGIG (reference sequence). This CDR3 comprises 15 residues. The chain joins TRBV30 to TRBJ1-3; tentatively, D is TRBD1 (5 bases). The sequence was obtained from a woman between 45 and 65 years old in good health and CMV-seropositive. The source material was PBMCs. CDR3 region: CAWSRLGASGNTIYF. The CDR3, as DNA: TGTGCCTGGAGTCGCCTAGGGGCCTCTGGAAACACCATATATTTT.